This T cell receptor beta chain was sequenced in a study of shared clonotypes between healthy human individuals. This clone was detected once. The antigen remains undetermined. How the authors handled the data: Filtering was not the same, since immunoSEQ gave junction-only sequences without quality scores. Only in-frame clones appear in the TCRdb table, and some are missing; sequencing was by immunoSEQ multiplex PCR. The D gene and trimming were derived from the DNA, and the V and J assignments and clone size from that table. The sample holds 2 million to 3 million clones, approximately 92% seen once. Broader study findings: A few donors showed sharing of approximately 5% of naive CD4 clonotypes. In general, naive subsets displayed greater estimated richness than memory subsets did.

V lost 5 bases, J lost 6 bases, and 14 bases lay in between. Germline CDR1 is SGHTA and CDR2 is FQGNSA. CDR3 length: 13 residues. The specimen was naive CD4+ T cells sorted from blood. Specified subset: CD45RA+ positively selected. The chain uses TRBV7-2 and TRBJ2-7, with D perhaps TRBD2 (7 bases). The receptor was isolated from a man aged 18 to 30 in good health. The chain's CDR3 is CASSPGGLVEQYF. In DNA form, the CDR3 reads TGTGCCAGCAGCCCGGGGGGCCTCGTCGAGCAGTACTTC.